A selection of T cell receptor beta chains follows, all from one sample in a study of cytotoxic CD8 clonotypes in ibrutinib-treated CLL. The table came from immunoSEQ multiplex PCR; TCRdb's copy has only in-frame clones and leaves some out. The sample carries some 17,000 clones, about 64% recorded once. The sequences come from PBMCs, collected after 12 months of ibrutinib treatment. Every receptor here comes from a human donor with chronic lymphocytic leukemia. CDR3s include the opening cysteine and the closing phenylalanine or tryptophan. A D gene is named only where the DNA matches it firmly. Where a row states a size, it is once, few, many or the class of an expanded clone; other rows omit it.

v_gene	d_gene	j_gene	abundance	CDR3aa	CDR3nt
TRBV5-1	-	TRBJ1-3	-	CASSFGGTDSGNTIYF	TGCGCCAGCAGCTTTGGCGGAACCGACTCTGGAAACACCATATATTTT
TRBV18	-	TRBJ2-2	-	CASSPGTLNTGELFF	TGTGCCAGCTCACCCGGGACATTGAACACCGGGGAGCTGTTTTTT
TRBV9	TRBD2	TRBJ2-3	-	CASSGTSGGDTDTQYF	TGTGCCAGCAGCGGGACTAGCGGGGGAGACACAGATACGCAGTATTTT
TRBV7-9	TRBD1	TRBJ2-5	-	CASSRWTGDASQETQYF	TGTGCCAGCAGCCGATGGACAGGGGACGCCTCACAAGAGACCCAGTACTTC
TRBV5-1	TRBD2	TRBJ2-7	-	CASSLGGGGSRPYEQYF	TGCGCCAGCAGCTTGGGAGGCGGCGGGAGTCGCCCCTACGAGCAGTACTTC
TRBV5-1	-	TRBJ2-2	-	CASSTALGFANTGELFF	TGCGCCAGCAGCACGGCTCTAGGATTCGCGAACACCGGGGAGCTGTTTTTT
TRBV11-1	TRBD2	TRBJ2-3	-	CASSLEFGLAGGRDTQYF	TGTGCCAGCAGCTTAGAGTTTGGACTAGCGGGAGGTAGAGATACGCAGTATTTT
TRBV10-2	-	TRBJ1-5	-	CASSDRSSNQPQHF	TGCGCCAGCAGTGACAGGAGTAGCAATCAGCCCCAGCATTTT
TRBV5-5	-	TRBJ1-1	-	CASSFGPMNTEAFF	TGTGCCAGCAGCTTTGGACCGATGAACACTGAAGCTTTCTTT
TRBV13	TRBD2	TRBJ2-7	few	CASSLDVLTGGRSYEQYF	TGTGCCAGCAGCTTAGACGTTCTTACGGGAGGAAGGTCCTACGAGCAGTACTTC
TRBV11-2	-	TRBJ2-2	few	CASSGQPNTGELFF	TGTGCCAGCAGCGGACAACCCAACACCGGGGAGCTGTTTTTT
TRBV4-1	-	TRBJ1-2	few	CASSQVLRDNPSYGYTF	TGCGCCAGCAGCCAAGTCCTCCGGGACAACCCTTCCTATGGCTACACCTTC
TRBV11-1	TRBD2	TRBJ2-1	-	CASSLEGLAHNEQFF	TGTGCCAGCAGCTTAGAAGGACTAGCGCACAATGAGCAGTTCTTC
TRBV19	TRBD1	TRBJ1-2	few	CASSPPQGSYGYTF	TGTGCCAGTAGTCCCCCACAGGGGAGCTATGGCTACACCTTC
TRBV27	-	TRBJ1-5	-	CASSPFSNQPQHF	TGTGCCAGCAGTCCCTTTAGCAATCAGCCCCAGCATTTT
TRBV7-9	-	TRBJ1-4	-	CASSPEGGWNEKLFF	TGTGCCAGCAGCCCCGAGGGGGGGTGGAATGAAAAACTGTTTTTT
TRBV30	TRBD1	TRBJ1-2	-	CAWSQGQYGYTF	TGTGCCTGGAGCCAGGGACAGTATGGCTACACCTTC
TRBV7-3	-	TRBJ2-2	few	CASSYKNTGELFF	TGTGCCAGCAGCTACAAGAACACCGGGGAGCTGTTTTTT
TRBV5-1	TRBD2	TRBJ2-3	-	CASSLGTSRVTDTQYF	TGCGCCAGCAGCTTAGGGACTAGCCGAGTCACAGATACGCAGTATTTT
TRBV5-4	TRBD2	TRBJ2-3	-	CASSLPSGRETQYF	TGTGCCAGCAGCTTGCCTAGCGGGAGAGAGACGCAGTATTTT
TRBV4-1	-	TRBJ2-7	-	CASSQDLREQYF	TGCGCCAGCAGCCAAGATTTGCGCGAGCAGTACTTC
TRBV7-9	-	TRBJ1-2	-	CASSPGPSGGDGYTF	TGTGCCAGCAGCCCAGGGCCCTCGGGGGGCGATGGCTACACCTTC
TRBV19	TRBD1	TRBJ2-2	-	CASRRQGASGELFF	TGTGCCAGTAGGAGACAGGGGGCGAGCGGGGAGCTGTTTTTT
TRBV18	-	TRBJ2-3	-	CASSPFRSQTDTQYF	TGTGCCAGCTCACCATTCCGAAGTCAAACCGATACGCAGTATTTT
TRBV7-3	TRBD2	TRBJ2-5	-	CASSTSGLAGGMETQYF	TGTGCCAGCAGCACTTCGGGACTAGCGGGAGGGATGGAGACCCAGTACTTC
TRBV5-1	TRBD1	TRBJ2-1	-	CASTPGTGSYNEQFF	TGCGCCAGCACCCCCGGGACAGGGTCCTACAATGAGCAGTTCTTC
TRBV30	TRBD1	TRBJ1-1	few	CAWSDPRTGESDEAFF	TGTGCCTGGAGTGACCCCCGGACAGGGGAAAGTGATGAAGCTTTCTTT
TRBV2	TRBD2	TRBJ2-2	few	CASSVLAGGNTGELFF	TGTGCCAGCAGTGTACTAGCGGGAGGGAACACCGGGGAGCTGTTTTTT
TRBV5-1	-	TRBJ2-1	-	CASSLDNRDEQFF	TGCGCCAGCAGCTTGGACAATAGGGATGAGCAGTTCTTC
TRBV9	TRBD2	TRBJ2-3	-	CASSVGSLAGVDTQYF	TGTGCCAGCAGCGTAGGAAGTCTAGCGGGAGTAGATACGCAGTATTTT
TRBV6-5	TRBD1	TRBJ2-7	-	CASRPQWDRVYEQYF	TGTGCCAGCAGGCCACAGTGGGACAGGGTTTACGAGCAGTACTTC
TRBV7-3	TRBD1	TRBJ1-2	few	CASSLQGQGMSGYTF	TGTGCCAGCAGCTTACAGGGACAGGGGATGAGTGGCTACACCTTC
TRBV2	TRBD1	TRBJ2-3	-	CASSDRTGGAWDTQYF	TGTGCCAGCAGTGATAGGACAGGGGGCGCGTGGGATACGCAGTATTTT
TRBV29-1	-	TRBJ2-3	-	CSVEDAPGVRDTQYF	TGCAGCGTTGAAGATGCGCCAGGGGTCAGAGATACGCAGTATTTT
TRBV11-3	-	TRBJ2-1	-	CASSLDGTSYNEQFF	TGTGCCAGCAGCTTAGATGGGACTTCGTACAATGAGCAGTTCTTC
TRBV7-8	-	TRBJ1-4	-	CASSPRDLKPAANEKLFF	TGTGCCAGCAGCCCCCGGGACCTCAAACCCGCTGCTAATGAAAAACTGTTTTTT
TRBV2	TRBD2	TRBJ2-3	few	CASSEGASGPTDTQYF	TGTGCCAGCAGTGAAGGGGCTAGCGGCCCAACAGATACGCAGTATTTT